A single sample gave rise to the 28 T cell receptor beta chains below, sequenced in a study of T cell repertoires in cytomegalovirus infection. Their specific antigens are unknown. TCRdb reanalysed the reads using MiXCR and keeps one entry per CDR3 protein. This table has 900,000 to 950,000 distinct CDR3 sequences, more than 25% appearing once. This specimen consisted of cultured CD8+ T cells from PBMCs, obtained from culture after CMV antigen stimulation. These receptors were collected from a human donor in good health (CMV status not recorded). Some clones in this sample may be carry-over from other donors' samples.

This chain links TRBV6-2 or TRBV6-3 with TRBJ1-1, with D uncertain. From germline, CDR1 is MNHEY and CDR2 SVGEGT. V lost 6 bases, J lost 8 bases, and 13 bases lay in between. CDR3 length: 12 residues. CDR3 region: CASSLDTLEAFF. DNA for the CDR3: TGTGCCAGCAGCCTCGACACCTTGGAAGCTTTCTTT.

The V and J genes are TRBV6-1 and TRBJ2-7; tentatively, D is TRBD1 (5 bases). There are 15 residues in the CDR3. Germline assignment: CDR1 MNHNS and CDR2 SASEGT. V was trimmed by 6 bases and J by 5 bases, leaving 20 bases between them. CDR3 DNA sequence: TGTGCCAGCAGAGAACAACGAAATGCAGGGCACGAGCAGTACGTC. It is translated as CASREQRNAGHEQYV.

The gene calls are TRBV6-5 and TRBJ2-5; 9 positions match TRBD1. The V gene's germline CDR1 is MNHEY and CDR2 SVGAGI. The junction had 14 bases not matched to a gene; V was cut back by 10 bases and J by 5 bases. The CDR3 is 15 amino acids. The CDR3 DNA sequence: TGTGCCAACAGAACCACAGGGGGCGCGTCGGAGACCCAGTACTTC. Translating it yields CANRTTGGASETQYF.

V is TRBV12-3 or TRBV12-4 and J is TRBJ2-5; D may be TRBD1 (6 bases). V lost 3 bases, J lost 6 bases, and 17 bases lay in between. The CDR3 extends over 15 amino acids. The DNA for the CDR3 is TGTGCCAGCAGTTTTATGGGGGCCGTTCAGAAGACCCAGTACTTC. It yields the protein CASSFMGAVQKTQYF.

The chain has TRBV6-2 or TRBV6-3 and TRBJ1-5, with a tentative D call TRBD1 (6 bases). The CDR3 loop spans 21 amino acids. V was shortened by 6 bases and J by 0 bases, with 30 bases between the two germline ends. The germline CDR1 and CDR2 sequences are MNHEY and SVGEGT. This CDR3 is CASSKGPFGGTQIYSNQPQHF. In nucleotides, the CDR3 is TGTGCCAGCAGCAAAGGCCCTTTCGGGGGGACACAGATATATAGCAATCAGCCCCAGCATTTT.

The chain recombines TRBV6-6 with TRBJ2-6, with D perhaps TRBD1 (7 bases). Germline V lookup: CDR1 MNHNY, CDR2 SVGAGI (reference sequence). The CDR3 has 21 amino acids. Trimming stripped 4 bases from V and 1 base from J, with 26 bases between. CDR3 sequence reads: CASSFSRPGGTVSSGANVLTF. The CDR3 nucleotides read TGTGCCAGCAGTTTTTCGAGGCCCGGCGGGACAGTGTCGTCTGGGGCCAACGTCCTGACTTTC.

This clonotype was found a few times. V usage is TRBV7-3 and J usage is TRBJ2-3; either TRBD1 or TRBD2 may fit D (5 bases each). V was trimmed by 4 bases and J by 4 bases, leaving 15 bases between them. The CDR3 contains 15 residues. Germline V gene sequence: CDR1 SGHTA, CDR2 FQGTGA. CDR3 nucleotide sequence: TGTGCCAGCAGCTCAGTTGGGGGTAGCGCAGATACGCAGTATTTT. Amino acid sequence: CASSSVGGSADTQYF. Filled out from reference TRBV7-3 and TRBJ2-3, the complete variable domain reads GAGVSQTPSNKVTEKGKYVELRCDPISGHTALYWYRQSLGQGPEFLIYFQGTGAADDSGLPNDRFFAVRPEGSVSTLKIQRTERGDSAVYLCASSSVGGSADTQYFGPGTRLTVL.

The chain has TRBV5-8 and TRBJ1-6, with D possibly matching TRBD1 (6 bases). CDR1 and CDR2 (germline): SGHTS, YDEGEE. This CDR3 comprises 16 residues. V dropped 6 bases and J dropped 6 bases, with 19 bases sitting between them. For the CDR3, the DNA is TGTGCCAGCACACTGGACAGTCGCAACCTTAATTCACCCCTCCACTTT. This encodes CASTLDSRNLNSPLHF. The full variable domain, its missing parts supplied by reference TRBV5-8 and TRBJ1-6, is EAGVTQSPTHLIKTRGQQATLRCSPISGHTSVYWYQQALGLGLQFLLWYDEGEERNRGNFPPRFSGRQFPNYSSELNVNALELEDSALYLCASTLDSRNLNSPLHFGNGTRLTVT.

This clonotype was seen a few times. V is TRBV27 and J is TRBJ1-1, with D unclear. Germline V CDR1 and CDR2: MNHEY, SMNVEV (reference sequence). Deletions cut 4 bases from V and 4 bases from J, with 16 bases between. This CDR3 has 15 amino acids. The CDR3 is CASSWTLGVGTEAFF. CDR3 DNA sequence: TGTGCCAGCAGTTGGACCCTTGGAGTTGGCACTGAAGCTTTCTTT.

This clonotype was picked up a small number of times. This chain connects TRBV5-6 to TRBJ2-1; a possible D gene is TRBD2 (8 bases). The length of the CDR3 is 13 residues. Per the germline V gene, CDR1 is SGHDT and CDR2 is YYEEEE. V was clipped by 4 bases and J by 9 bases, with 14 bases between them. The CDR3 sequence: CASSPGGGAEQFF. The DNA for the CDR3 is TGTGCCAGCAGCCCGGGAGGGGGCGCTGAGCAGTTCTTC.

This clonotype has only a few counts. The chain employs TRBV7-2 and TRBJ1-6; no clear D gene. CDR3 length: 16 residues. Trimming cost V 4 bases and J 1 base, with 11 bases left between them. Germline CDR1 and CDR2: SGHTA and FQGNSA. The CDR3 nucleotides read TGTGCCAGCAGCTCCGGGCCCCAGTCCTATAATTCACCCCTCCACTTT. Protein product: CASSSGPQSYNSPLHF.

V gene TRBV3-1 combines with J gene TRBJ2-7; D not resolved. Germline V lookup: CDR1 LGHDT, CDR2 YNNKEL (reference sequence). The germline V and J ends were trimmed by 0 bases and 2 bases, with 8 bases remaining between them. CDR3 length: 14 residues. CDR3 protein: CASSQDGQPYEQYF. As DNA, the CDR3 is TGTGCCAGCAGCCAAGACGGTCAGCCCTACGAGCAGTACTTC.

This clonotype was counted at least ten times. The V gene is TRBV7-2, the J gene TRBJ1-1, with 9 bases lining up with TRBD1. CDR3 length: 15 amino acids. V lost 5 bases to trimming and J lost 3 bases; unmatched junction nucleotides: 7. The germline V gene encodes CDR1 SGHTA and CDR2 FQGNSA. The CDR3 bases are TGTGCCAGCAGCAGAAACAGGGGGCAGGACACTGAAGCTTTCTTT. Amino acids: CASSRNRGQDTEAFF.

This clonotype was seen a few times. The chain is built from TRBV29-1 and TRBJ2-3, with D perhaps being TRBD1 or TRBD2 (5 bases each). V shed 0 bases and J shed 4 bases, with 8 bases lying between them. The CDR3 loop spans 13 amino acids. Germline CDR1 and CDR2: SQVTM and ANQGSEA. This CDR3 is CSVEDRGADTQYF. The CDR3 DNA sequence: TGCAGCGTTGAAGATCGGGGCGCAGATACGCAGTATTTT.

In this sample, this clonotype turned up many times. The chain is built from TRBV7-3 and TRBJ1-3, with a tentative D call TRBD1 (5 bases). Looked up from germline, CDR1 is SGHTA and CDR2 is FQGTGA. The V and J ends lost 5 bases and 5 bases respectively, with 13 bases between them. There are 14 residues in the CDR3. The CDR3 protein is CASSPSGGRNTIYF. DNA of the CDR3: TGTGCCAGCAGCCCCTCGGGGGGGAGAAACACCATATATTTT.

Remarks on this clonotype: A junction end diverges from the germline sequence, so it may reflect a read error. This rearrangement joins TRBV12-3 or TRBV12-4 to TRBJ2-5; D is undetermined. The CDR3 consists of 14 residues. The CDR3: CANSLVQQQETQYF. The CDR3 nucleotides are TGTGCCAACAGTTTGGTACAGCAACAAGAGACCCAGTACTTC.

This clonotype was found a few times. The rearrangement joins TRBV28 to TRBJ1-4; 9 positions agree with TRBD1. The CDR3 contains 15 residues. Germline CDR1 and CDR2: MDHEN and SYDVKM. V gave up 2 bases and J gave up 8 bases; unmatched junction bases: 6. CDR3 sequence: CASSLAQGAIEKLFF. CDR3 nucleotides: TGTGCCAGCAGTTTAGCACAGGGGGCAATAGAAAAACTGTTTTTT.

V is TRBV27 and J is TRBJ2-1; D is possibly TRBD2 (6 bases). CDR3 length equals 11 residues. Germline CDR1 is MNHEY and CDR2 is SMNVEV (reference sequence). Trimming took off 6 bases at V and 9 bases at J, with 9 bases between the two ends. This chain's CDR3 is CASRLGGEQFF. Here the CDR3 DNA reads TGTGCCAGCAGGCTGGGGGGTGAGCAGTTCTTC.

This rearrangement joins TRBV19 to TRBJ2-1, with 9 bases that match TRBD2. With 5 bases clipped from V and 12 bases from J, the junction kept 14 bases outside the gene matches. CDR3 size: 15 residues. The V gene's germline CDR1 is LNHDA and CDR2 SQIVND (reference sequence). The CDR3 here is CASSPLAGGPYGQFF. The CDR3, as DNA: TGTGCCAGTAGTCCTCTCGCGGGGGGGCCGTATGGGCAGTTCTTC.

The genes are TRBV4-1 and TRBJ2-1, with 12 bases identical to TRBD2. V gave up 1 base and J gave up 8 bases; unmatched junction bases: 9. The CDR3 runs to 17 residues. Germline-derived CDR1 and CDR2 are MGHRA and YSYEKL. Here the CDR3 reads CASSQVPASGGVDEQFF. The DNA of the CDR3 is TGCGCCAGCAGCCAAGTTCCGGCTAGCGGGGGGGTGGATGAGCAGTTCTTC.

A note on this clonotype: A much larger clonotype is one base distant, so this may be a read error. This chain joins TRBV7-8 and TRBJ1-2, with D maybe TRBD1 (6 bases). This CDR3 is 16 amino acids long. CDR1 is SGHVS and CDR2 is FQNEAQ in the germline V gene. Trimming stripped 4 bases from V and 5 bases from J, with 20 bases between. The CDR3 loop reads CASSSIMGGGKYGYTF. In nucleotides, the CDR3 is TGTGCCAGCAGCTCGATTATGGGGGGCGGAAAATATGGCTACACCTTC.

Points on this clonotype: This may come from a read error, since a much larger clone is one base off. Lacking the conserved final phenylalanine or tryptophan, this CDR3 likely reflects a read error. The DNA for the CDR3 is TGTGCCAGCAGCTTAGCAAAGACAGGGTCCCTCTCCTACGAGCAGTACCTC. Its translation: CASSLAKTGSLSYEQYL. The chain has TRBV7-8 and TRBJ2-7; 7 bases align to TRBD1. V lost 0 bases, J lost 0 bases, and 8 bases stayed unmatched. Germline V CDR1 and CDR2: SGHVS, FQNEAQ. The CDR3 is 17 amino acids.

Only one count was recorded for this clonotype. The gene calls are TRBV11-2 and TRBJ2-7; tentative D call: TRBD2 (5 bases). Trimming removed 4 bases from V and 4 bases from J, with 26 bases in between. The CDR3 totals 18 residues. The germline CDR1 and CDR2 sequences are SGHAT and FQNNGV. CDR3 DNA: TGTGCCAGCAGCTCTCCCGGCGGGCCCTCCTCGACTCCATACGAGCAGTACTTC. It codes for CASSSPGGPSSTPYEQYF.

The V and J genes are TRBV6-1 and TRBJ2-3; tentatively, D is TRBD1 (6 bases). This CDR3 is built from 16 residues. Trimming shortened V by 6 bases and J by 0 bases, and 16 bases separated the two germline ends. The V gene's germline CDR1 is MNHNS and CDR2 SASEGT. The DNA for the CDR3 is TGTGCCAGCAGGCGTTTTGAGGGGGTCAGCACAGATACGCAGTATTTT. It translates to CASRRFEGVSTDTQYF.

This clonotype has only a few counts. J is TRBJ2-7 and V is TRBV13; TRBD2 agrees at 11 bases. The trim removed 0 bases at V and 0 bases at J, leaving 1 base unmatched. The germline V gene encodes CDR1 PRHDT and CDR2 FYEKMQ (reference sequence). The CDR3 covers 16 residues. CDR3 coding DNA: TGTGCCAGCAGCTTAGGGCTAGCGGGGGGCTCCTACGAGCAGTACTTC. It specifies CASSLGLAGGSYEQYF.

This clonotype was detected ten times or more. This chain links TRBV6-5 with TRBJ1-2; 10 nucleotides align to TRBD1. The V gene's germline CDR1 is MNHEY and CDR2 SVGAGI. V lost 10 bases to trimming and J lost 8 bases; unmatched junction nucleotides: 10. The CDR3 sequence is 13 residues long. As DNA, the CDR3 is TGTGCCACTATGGGACAGGGGTTTCACGGCTACACCTTC. Encoded protein: CATMGQGFHGYTF.

This clonotype occurred a few times. The gene calls are TRBV7-9 and TRBJ2-1; D is ambiguous. There are 13 residues in the CDR3. Trimming removed 4 bases from V and 12 bases from J, with 16 bases in between. CDR1 is SEHNR, CDR2 FQNEAQ, per germline (reference sequence). Here the CDR3 DNA reads TGTGCCAGCAGCTCCGTTCTCCTTCCCGGGCAGTTCTTC. Protein product: CASSSVLLPGQFF.

This clonotype was observed a handful of times. The V gene is TRBV20-1, the J gene TRBJ2-7; a weak D match, TRBD1 (6 bases). This CDR3 is 14 amino acids long. V lost 2 bases and J lost 0, with 11 bases in between. Germline CDR1 and CDR2: DFQATT and SNEGSKA (reference sequence). This chain's CDR3 is CSARSRDTSYEQYF. As DNA, the CDR3 is TGCAGTGCTAGAAGCCGGGACACCTCCTACGAGCAGTACTTC.